These T cell receptor beta chains were read from a single sample in a study of T cell responses to AZD1222 COVID-19 vaccine. The table came from immunoSEQ multiplex PCR; TCRdb's copy has only in-frame clones and leaves some out. The sample includes fewer than 150,000 clones, approximately 95% of them seen just once. The sequencing used peripheral blood, collected 28 days after the second AZD1222 dose. These receptors were taken from an adult who received the AZD1222 COVID-19 vaccine. Both conserved end residues are part of each CDR3. The D gene is left open where the match is weak. Clone size is not always given. Where it is, it says once, few, many or a class for expanded clones.

j_call | clone_size | d_call | v_call | cdr3_aa | cdr3_nt
TRBJ1-3 | NA | NA | TRBV27 | CASSSRWGPGNTIYF | TGTGCCAGCAGTTCTCGGTGGGGCCCTGGAAACACCATATATTTT
TRBJ2-7 | NA | NA | TRBV5-5 | CASSWKGGSFYHYEQYF | TGTGCCAGCAGCTGGAAGGGGGGGTCGTTCTATCACTACGAGCAGTACTTC
TRBJ2-2 | once | NA | TRBV7-9 | CASSLGGSTGELFF | TGTGCCAGCAGCTTAGGCGGCTCGACCGGGGAGCTGTTTTTT
TRBJ2-7 | NA | NA | TRBV5-6 | CASSLRGAYEQYF | TGTGCCAGCAGCCTGAGGGGGGCCTACGAGCAGTACTTC
TRBJ2-3 | NA | TRBD1 | TRBV25-1 | CASSEHTGGVWGTDTQYF | TGTGCCAGCAGTGAACACACAGGGGGTGTGTGGGGCACAGATACGCAGTATTTT
TRBJ1-5 | NA | NA | TRBV7-9 | CASSHGTSNQPQHF | TGTGCCAGCAGCCATGGGACAAGCAATCAGCCCCAGCATTTT
TRBJ1-1 | NA | NA | TRBV7-2 | CASSRRSKNTEAFF | TGTGCCAGCAGCCGCAGGTCGAAGAACACTGAAGCTTTCTTT
TRBJ1-4 | NA | TRBD1 | TRBV6-1 | CASSELGRGPNEKLFF | TGTGCCAGCAGTGAACTAGGGAGGGGGCCTAATGAAAAACTGTTTTTT
TRBJ2-7 | few | NA | TRBV5-1 | CASSPQGDYEQYF | TGCGCCAGCAGTCCCCAGGGTGACTACGAGCAGTACTTC
TRBJ1-1 | NA | TRBD1 | TRBV5-1 | CASSTGQGAEAFF | TGCGCCAGCAGCACTGGACAGGGGGCGGAAGCTTTCTTT
TRBJ1-2 | NA | NA | TRBV6-1 | CASSVPIADGTYGYTF | TGTGCCAGCAGTGTCCCAATCGCGGACGGGACCTATGGCTACACCTTC
TRBJ2-2 | NA | NA | TRBV3-1/TRBV3-2 | CASSQDLWSIGTGELFF | TGTGCCAGCAGCCAAGATCTGTGGAGCATAGGCACCGGGGAGCTGTTTTTT
TRBJ1-1 | NA | NA | TRBV6-1 | CASSESPAGDWLNTEAFF | TGTGCCAGCAGTGAATCACCGGCAGGGGATTGGCTGAACACTGAAGCTTTCTTT
TRBJ2-7 | NA | TRBD2 | TRBV6-5 | CASSYRDYDEQYF | TGTGCCAGCAGTTACCGGGACTACGACGAGCAGTACTTC
TRBJ2-5 | few | TRBD1 | TRBV5-4 | CASSPQGASETQYF | TGTGCCAGCAGCCCCCAGGGGGCTTCAGAGACCCAGTACTTC
TRBJ2-3 | NA | NA | TRBV5-6 | CASSLVGQSTDTQYF | TGTGCCAGCAGCTTGGTCGGACAGTCCACAGATACGCAGTATTTT
TRBJ2-7 | NA | NA | TRBV3-1/TRBV3-2 | CASSPRVQGEVQYF | TGTGCCAGCAGCCCAAGGGTCCAGGGAGAAGTGCAGTACTTC
TRBJ1-6 | NA | TRBD1 | TRBV7-9 | CASGTDNSPLHF | TGTGCCAGTGGGACAGATAATTCACCCCTCCACTTT
TRBJ1-6 | NA | TRBD1 | TRBV18 | CASSPGQGNSPLHF | TGTGCCAGCTCACCAGGACAGGGCAATTCACCCCTCCACTTT
TRBJ1-5 | NA | TRBD1 | TRBV5-4 | CASSDGTGNQPQHF | TGTGCCAGCAGCGACGGGACAGGCAATCAGCCCCAGCATTTT
TRBJ1-1 | NA | NA | TRBV28 | CASSLNRLMNTEAFF | TGTGCCAGCAGTTTAAACAGGCTGATGAACACTGAAGCTTTCTTT
TRBJ1-6 | NA | TRBD1 | TRBV11-3 | CASSFGQGSPLHF | TGTGCCAGCAGCTTCGGACAGGGATCACCCCTCCACTTT
TRBJ2-6 | NA | NA | TRBV12-3/TRBV12-4 | CASREWGANVLTF | TGTGCCAGCAGGGAATGGGGGGCCAACGTCCTGACTTTC
TRBJ2-1 | once | NA | TRBV6-2/TRBV6-3 | CASSSRDFSYNEQFF | TGTGCCAGCAGTAGCCGGGACTTCTCCTACAATGAGCAGTTCTTC
TRBJ1-4 | NA | TRBD1 | TRBV6-5 | CASSPQGAGGEKLFF | TGTGCCAGCAGTCCTCAGGGGGCAGGTGGAGAAAAACTGTTTTTT
TRBJ1-4 | NA | NA | TRBV7-2 | CASSFLGGEKLFF | TGTGCCAGCAGCTTCCTGGGGGGGGAAAAACTGTTTTTT
TRBJ1-2 | once | NA | TRBV28 | CASRPDSTVDYGYTF | TGTGCCAGCAGACCAGACAGTACCGTCGACTATGGCTACACCTTC
TRBJ1-1 | NA | NA | TRBV2 | CASSEREKTEAFF | TGTGCCAGCAGTGAACGGGAGAAGACTGAAGCTTTCTTT
TRBJ2-7 | NA | NA | TRBV19 | CASSWGLSGAEQYF | TGTGCCAGTAGTTGGGGATTATCGGGGGCCGAGCAGTACTTC
TRBJ2-5 | NA | NA | TRBV4-2 | CASSREYQETQYF | TGTGCCAGCAGCCGAGAGTACCAAGAGACCCAGTACTTC